One T cell receptor (beta chain) is described in this entry. This sample is part of a study of blood T cell repertoires in COVID-19. Study as a whole: Researchers got acute and convalescent COVID-19 samples from the United States, Italy and Spain. The cDNA or gDNA used as material had been derived from T cells, B-cell-depleted T cells, or PBMCs.

As originally analysed: The authors estimated nucleated cell counts from reference gene primer amplification. Clones were sequenced by immunoSEQ multiplex PCR, and TCRdb holds only the in-frame ones, with some missing. D and trimming come from the DNA, and the V and J calls and clone size come from that table. The table records 150,000 or so clones, about 79% of them present only once. CDR3 length equals 17 residues. V lost 2 bases to trimming and J lost 0 bases, with 17 bases between them. Sequenced input: peripheral blood. The sequence came from a woman aged 80 or over with active or convalescent COVID-19. This chain connects TRBV23-1 to TRBJ2-7, with D possibly being TRBD1 (5 bases). TRBV23-1 is reported as an ORF; its role is uncertain. CDR3: CASSQQIQGISSYEQYF. The CDR3 region has the DNA TGCGCCAGCAGTCAACAAATCCAGGGAATTAGCTCCTACGAGCAGTACTTC.